This T cell receptor (beta chain) was retrieved from a study of T cell responses to AZD1222 COVID-19 vaccine. Profiled with immunoSEQ multiplex PCR; TCRdb holds only in-frame clones, not every one. This sample yields under 140,000 clones, of which over 85% are seen a single time; 2% to 3% belongs to the top ten. This clone has only one observation. Antigen unknown. Notes on the study in general: Clonal diversity was possibly underestimated, and white British individuals and females predominated among donors. Just five to seven AZD1222 recipients tested seropositive at baseline. Reportedly, nearly half of unique spike TCRs recognized epitopes outside B.1.351/B.1.1.7 mutations. Vaccine-associated CD4 TCRs ranged over spike, dominating at 160-218 and 743-854.

The length of the CDR3 is 13 residues. CDR1 MGHRA and CDR2 YSYEKL come from the germline V gene. V was clipped by 4 bases and J by 4 bases, with 8 bases between them. The V gene is TRBV4-1, the J gene TRBJ2-4; possibly TRBD2 for D (6 bases). The TCR comes from an adult who received the AZD1222 COVID-19 vaccine. Specimen: peripheral blood, collected 28 days after the second AZD1222 dose. In DNA form, the CDR3 reads TGCGCCAGCAGCCCTGGAGGGAAAAACATTCAGTACTTC. Its protein is CASSPGGKNIQYF.